The next 10 T cell receptor beta chains were all read from a single sample in a study of blood T cell repertoires in COVID-19 (dated by TCRdb to between 2020 and 2021). Libraries came from the immunoSEQ multiplex PCR assay. TCRdb stores this immuneACCESS table with in-frame sequences only. Part of the clones is absent; in the studies checked, under half of the shortfall reflects unresolved V genes, and no reason is known for the rest. The sample has about 79,000 clones on record, 85% to 90% of them singletons. The top ten hold roughly 4.4% of the sample. The material sequenced was peripheral blood. The receptors were gathered from a man aged 50 or older with active COVID-19.

The V call is TRBV25-1, the J call TRBJ2-7; 7 nucleotides align to TRBD2. V was pared by 6 bases and J by 0 bases, with 8 bases of the junction left unmatched. CDR3 length: 15 residues. The germline gives CDR1 MGHDK, CDR2 SYGVNS. The CDR3 DNA reads as TGTGCCAGCAGCCCGGCGGGGGACGGCTCCTACGAGCAGTACTTC. Translating it yields CASSPAGDGSYEQYF.

The rearrangement joins TRBV24-1 to TRBJ2-7, with 7 positions matching TRBD1. CDR1 is KGHDR and CDR2 is SFDVKD in the germline V gene. V shed 2 bases, J shed 5 bases, and the junction held 5 bases outside the gene matches. The CDR3 covers 14 residues. The CDR3: CATSDSDRSHEQYF. CDR3 nucleotide sequence: TGTGCCACCAGTGATTCGGACAGGAGCCACGAGCAGTACTTC.

V and J are TRBV6-1 and TRBJ2-7; 8 positions match TRBD1. Unmatched junction bases numbered 3, after V lost 3 bases and J lost 2 bases. The germline V gene has CDR1 MNHNS and CDR2 SASEGT. CDR3 length: 14 residues. CDR3 in amino acids: CASSDRQGPYEQYF. The CDR3 DNA reads TGTGCCAGCAGTGACCGACAGGGGCCCTACGAGCAGTACTTC.

This chain connects TRBV6-2 or TRBV6-3 to TRBJ1-2, with D tentatively TRBD1 (6 bases). The CDR3 consists of 14 residues. Trimming stripped 1 base from V and 3 bases from J, with 9 bases between. Per the germline V gene, CDR1 is MNHEY and CDR2 is SVGEGT. As DNA, the CDR3 is TGTGCCAGCAGTTACTTGGACAGTTACTATGGCTACACCTTC. Translating gives CASSYLDSYYGYTF.

The chain joins TRBV10-3 to TRBJ2-3; 8 bases line up with TRBD2. CDR1 is ENHRY, CDR2 SYGVKD, per germline. Unmatched junction bases numbered 7, after V lost 2 bases and J lost 6 bases. This CDR3 spans 15 amino acids. The CDR3 DNA is TGTGCCATCAGTGAGGGGGCTAGCGGGTTGGATACGCAGTATTTT. It encodes CAISEGASGLDTQYF.

The V and J genes are TRBV3-1 (or the pseudogene TRBV3-2) and TRBJ2-3; 12 nucleotides agree with TRBD2. Per the germline V gene, CDR1 is LGHDT and CDR2 is YNNKEL (reference sequence). This CDR3 region has 17 residues. Trimming removed 4 bases from V and 6 bases from J; junction bases left unmatched: 11. CDR3 bases: TGTGCCAGCAGCCCCCCTAGCGGGAGGGCCGGGAGCGATACGCAGTATTTT. It encodes CASSPPSGRAGSDTQYF.

CDR3 sequence (DNA): TGTGCCAGCAGTCGGGCGAACACCGGGGAGCTGTTTTTT. Protein product: CASSRANTGELFF. The rearrangement uses TRBV6-5 and TRBJ2-2; no clear D. This CDR3 region has 13 residues. Germline lookup yields CDR1 MNHEY and CDR2 SVGAGI. V was trimmed by 5 bases and J by 0 bases, leaving 4 bases between them.

The chain is built from TRBV2 and TRBJ2-1, with TRBD2 as a possible D gene (5 bases). Per germline, CDR1 SNHLY and CDR2 FYNNEI. The CDR3 covers 16 residues. V was shortened by 2 bases and J by 0 bases, with 11 bases between the two germline ends. In DNA form, the CDR3 reads TGTGCCAGCAGTGAACGGGGTTACGGCTCCTACAATGAGCAGTTCTTC. Amino acids: CASSERGYGSYNEQFF.

This clone was recorded only once. The chain carries TRBV28 and TRBJ1-2; 11 bases line up with TRBD1. This CDR3 is built from 14 residues. Germline loops: CDR1 MDHEN, CDR2 SYDVKM. J lost 8 bases, V lost 6 bases, and 8 bases had no gene match. The CDR3 here is CASRGPGQGEGYTF. In nucleotides, the CDR3 is TGTGCCAGCAGGGGGCCGGGACAGGGGGAAGGCTACACCTTC.

This sequence joins TRBV10-3 and TRBJ2-1, with 13 positions matching TRBD2. Germline V gene sequence: CDR1 ENHRY, CDR2 SYGVKD. The CDR3 extends over 16 amino acids. V shed 4 bases and J 5 bases; nucleotides not matched to a gene: 5. The CDR3 DNA reads TGTGCCATCAGTGGTCCGGGACTAGCGGGAAACAATGAGCAGTTCTTC. Protein: CAISGPGLAGNNEQFF.